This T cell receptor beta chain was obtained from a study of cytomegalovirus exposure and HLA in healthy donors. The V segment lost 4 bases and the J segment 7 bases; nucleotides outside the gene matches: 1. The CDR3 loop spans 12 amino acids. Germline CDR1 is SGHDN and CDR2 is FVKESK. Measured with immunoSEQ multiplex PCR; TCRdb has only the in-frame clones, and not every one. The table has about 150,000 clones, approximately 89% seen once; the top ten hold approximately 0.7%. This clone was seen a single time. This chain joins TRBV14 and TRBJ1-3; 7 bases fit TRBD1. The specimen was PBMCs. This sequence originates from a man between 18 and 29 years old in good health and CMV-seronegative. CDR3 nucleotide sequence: TGTGCCAGCAGCCTACAGGGGAACACCATATATTTT. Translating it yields CASSLQGNTIYF.